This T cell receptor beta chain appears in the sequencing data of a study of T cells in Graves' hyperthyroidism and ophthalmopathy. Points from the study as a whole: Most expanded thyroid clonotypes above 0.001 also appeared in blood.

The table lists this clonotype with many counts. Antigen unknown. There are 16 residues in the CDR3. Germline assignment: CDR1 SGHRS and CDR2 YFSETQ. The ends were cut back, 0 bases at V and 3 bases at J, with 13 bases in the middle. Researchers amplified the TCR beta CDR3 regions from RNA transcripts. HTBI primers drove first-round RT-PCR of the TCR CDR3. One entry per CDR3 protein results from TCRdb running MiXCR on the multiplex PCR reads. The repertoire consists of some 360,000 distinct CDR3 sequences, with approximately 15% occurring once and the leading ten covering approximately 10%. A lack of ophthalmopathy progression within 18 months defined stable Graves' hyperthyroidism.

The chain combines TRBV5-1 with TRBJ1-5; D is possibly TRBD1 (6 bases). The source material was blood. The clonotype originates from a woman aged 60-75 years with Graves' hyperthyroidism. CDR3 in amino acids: CASSLAGGDYNQPQHF. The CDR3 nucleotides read TGCGCCAGCAGCTTGGCTGGGGGCGATTACAATCAGCCCCAGCATTTT.